These 14 T cell receptor beta chains were all obtained from the same sample, sequenced in a study of response to subunit inactivated influenza vaccine. Using its own MiXCR run on the RT-PCR reads, TCRdb lists one record per CDR3 protein. The data show roughly 760,000 distinct CDR3 sequences, 21% seen once. Here the sequenced sample was PBMCs from blood, taken roughly 5 days after vaccination. The receptors were gathered from a man between 45 and 60 years old who received an inactivated influenza vaccine.

This chain joins TRBV20-1 and TRBJ2-7, with 8 nucleotides matching TRBD2. CDR3 length: 16 amino acids. Germline CDR1 and CDR2: DFQATT and SNEGSKA (reference sequence). V lost 2 bases and J lost 2; bases outside the gene matches: 11. CDR3: CSARIFLAGVAYEQYF. The CDR3 DNA sequence: TGCAGTGCTAGAATCTTTCTAGCGGGTGTCGCCTACGAGCAGTACTTC.

The genes are TRBV29-1 and TRBJ2-7, with no clear D. Germline V gene lookup returns CDR1 SQVTM and CDR2 ANQGSEA. V lost 1 base and J 3 bases, leaving 10 bases between the germline ends. This CDR3 contains 13 residues. The CDR3 spells CSVEAPGSYEQYF. In nucleotides, the CDR3 is TGCAGCGTTGAAGCCCCGGGTAGCTACGAGCAGTACTTC.

V usage is TRBV29-1 and J usage is TRBJ1-2; 7 bases agree with TRBD1. Unmatched junction bases numbered 18, after V lost 6 bases and J lost 2 bases. CDR1 is SQVTM and CDR2 is ANQGSEA in the germline V gene. This CDR3 is 17 amino acids long. The CDR3 spells CSVLTGVVGFANYGYTF. As DNA, the CDR3 is TGCAGCGTCCTAACAGGGGTAGTAGGGTTTGCCAACTATGGCTACACCTTC. Supplemented by reference TRBV29-1 and TRBJ1-2, the full variable domain reads SAVISQKPSRDICQRGTSLTIQCQVDSQVTMMFWYRQQPGQSLTLIATANQGSEATYESGFVIDKFPISRPNLTFSTLTVSNMSPEDSSIYLCSVLTGVVGFANYGYTFGSGTRLTVV.

The chain employs TRBV9 and TRBJ2-3; maybe TRBD2 (6 bases). Trimming shortened V by 0 bases and J by 6 bases, and 11 bases separated the two germline ends. This CDR3 contains 14 residues. Germline assignment: CDR1 SGDLS and CDR2 YYNGEE. CDR3 DNA: TGTGCCAGCAGCGTAGGTTCTGGGAGGGATACGCAGTATTTT. Encoded protein: CASSVGSGRDTQYF.

In its sample, this clonotype was seen many times. V gene TRBV20-1 combines with J gene TRBJ2-5; perhaps D is TRBD1 or TRBD2 (5 bases each). With 0 bases removed from V and 6 bases from J, the gap between germline ends came to 14 bases. The CDR3 runs 14 residues. Germline CDR1 is DFQATT and CDR2 is SNEGSKA (reference sequence). CDR3 protein: CSARDVGGGKTQYF. CDR3 coding DNA: TGCAGTGCTAGAGATGTTGGGGGTGGGAAGACCCAGTACTTC.

The chain joins TRBV5-1 to TRBJ2-5; D gene ambiguous. The V and J ends lost 2 bases and 4 bases respectively, with 15 bases between them. CDR1 SGHRS and CDR2 YFSETQ come from the germline V gene. This CDR3 spans 15 amino acids. The CDR3 region is CASSFEHADAETQYF. Here the CDR3 DNA reads TGCGCCAGCAGCTTTGAGCATGCGGACGCAGAGACCCAGTACTTC.

The chain recombines TRBV5-6 with TRBJ1-2, with a tentative D call TRBD1 (6 bases). The germline V gene encodes CDR1 SGHDT and CDR2 YYEEEE. V dropped 5 bases and J dropped 12 bases, with 17 bases sitting between them. This CDR3 has 12 residues. Here the CDR3 DNA reads TGTGCCAGCAGTTATGCGCAGGGGCGCCACACCTTC. This codes for CASSYAQGRHTF.

V usage is TRBV3-1 and J usage is TRBJ2-2; TRBD2 is a possible D gene (5 bases). The CDR3 sequence is 15 residues long. Trimming stripped 0 bases from V and 4 bases from J, with 9 bases between. In germline, CDR1 is LGHDT, CDR2 YNNKEL (reference sequence). The CDR3, as DNA: TGTGCCAGCAGCCAAGATCTTGGAGGCACCGGGGAGCTGTTTTTT. Its protein product is CASSQDLGGTGELFF.

Many counts were recorded for this clonotype. The rearrangement joins TRBV5-1 to TRBJ2-7; D call uncertain. Germline CDR1 SGHRS, CDR2 YFSETQ. There are 13 residues in the CDR3. Trimming removed 3 bases from V and 4 bases from J, with 11 bases in between. CDR3 amino acids: CASSSLGEYEQYF. The CDR3 nucleotides are TGCGCCAGCAGCTCCTTAGGAGAGTACGAGCAGTACTTC.

This clonotype was observed a few times. V usage is TRBV10-3 and J usage is TRBJ2-7; 9 nucleotides line up with TRBD1. Per the germline V gene, CDR1 is ENHRY and CDR2 is SYGVKD. V trimming: 5 bases; J trimming: 7 bases; junction bases outside the gene matches: 6. The CDR3 is 13 amino acids. CDR3 sequence (DNA): TGTGCCATCAGTATGGGACAGGGCCATGAGCAGTACTTC. It codes for CAISMGQGHEQYF.

This clonotype came up many times. At one of its ends the junction is not consistent with the germline gene, which may arise from a read error. The chain links TRBV7-2 to TRBJ2-5; D gene unclear. The germline gives CDR1 SGHTA, CDR2 FQGNSA. CDR3 length: 13 residues. The CDR3 spells CASSLGVVETQYF. In nucleotides, the CDR3 is TGTGCCAGCAGTTTAGGCGTAGTAGAGACCCAGTACTTC.

This clonotype was counted a few times. The chain joins TRBV5-1 to TRBJ1-3; D uncertain. The V and J ends lost 3 bases and 0 bases respectively, with 13 bases between them. The CDR3 runs to 16 residues. Germline assignment: CDR1 SGHRS and CDR2 YFSETQ. CDR3 sequence reads: CASSSRTENSGNTIYF. CDR3 nucleotides: TGCGCCAGCAGCTCGAGGACGGAAAACTCTGGAAACACCATATATTTT.

A single count supports this clonotype. The rearrangement joins TRBV28 to TRBJ1-2; D is undetermined. The germline gives CDR1 MDHEN, CDR2 SYDVKM. With 4 bases removed from V and 10 bases from J, the gap between germline ends came to 13 bases. CDR3 size: 12 residues. The CDR3 nucleotides are TGTGCCAGCAGTTCACCACCAACAACCTACACCTTC. Residues: CASSSPPTTYTF.

This clonotype has only a few counts. The chain is built from TRBV7-2 and TRBJ2-3; maybe TRBD1 (5 bases). CDR1 is SGHTA and CDR2 is FQGNSA in the germline V gene. This CDR3 has 17 residues. Trimming cost V 5 bases and J 2 bases, with 20 bases left between them. The CDR3, as DNA: TGTGCCAGCAGCAGCTCTCAGGGTGGATCGTTCACAGATACGCAGTATTTT. This encodes CASSSSQGGSFTDTQYF.